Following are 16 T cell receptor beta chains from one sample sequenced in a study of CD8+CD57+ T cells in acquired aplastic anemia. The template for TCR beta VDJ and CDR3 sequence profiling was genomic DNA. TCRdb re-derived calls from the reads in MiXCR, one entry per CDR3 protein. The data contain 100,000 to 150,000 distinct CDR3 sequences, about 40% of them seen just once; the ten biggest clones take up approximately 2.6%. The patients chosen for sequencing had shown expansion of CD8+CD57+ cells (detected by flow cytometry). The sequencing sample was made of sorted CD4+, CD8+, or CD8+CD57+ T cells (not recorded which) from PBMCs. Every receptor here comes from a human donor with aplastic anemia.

The CDR3 nucleotides are TGCAGCGTTGAAGTGACAGGGGAAGTAGAGACCCAGTACTTC. It translates to CSVEVTGEVETQYF. The chain has TRBV29-1 and TRBJ2-5; the match to TRBD1 covers 8 bases. The CDR3 loop spans 14 amino acids. Germline V gene data show CDR1 as SQVTM and CDR2 as ANQGSEA. Trimming removed 1 base from V and 4 bases from J; junction bases left unmatched: 5.

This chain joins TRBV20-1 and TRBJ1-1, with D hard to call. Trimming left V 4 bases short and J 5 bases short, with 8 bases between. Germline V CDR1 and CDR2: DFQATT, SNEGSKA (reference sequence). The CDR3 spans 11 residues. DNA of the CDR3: TGCAGTGCTACCGTGGAAACTGAAGCTTTCTTT. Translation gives CSATVETEAFF.

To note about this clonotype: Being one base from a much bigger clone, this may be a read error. The CDR3 DNA sequence: TGCAGTGCTAGAAGGCCGGGGGCCGGGGAGCTGTTTTTT. Its protein product is CSARRPGAGELFF. The chain recombines TRBV20-1 with TRBJ2-2, with a tentative D call TRBD2 (6 bases). The germline V and J ends were trimmed by 2 bases and 6 bases, with 10 bases remaining between them. Germline V CDR1 and CDR2: DFQATT, SNEGSKA (reference sequence). The CDR3 length is 13 residues.

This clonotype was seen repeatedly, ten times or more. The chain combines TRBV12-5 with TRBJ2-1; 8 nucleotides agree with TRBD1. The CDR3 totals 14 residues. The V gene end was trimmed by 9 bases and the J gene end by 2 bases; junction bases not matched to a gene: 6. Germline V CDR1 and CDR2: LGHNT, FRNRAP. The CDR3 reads CASTGQATYNEQFF. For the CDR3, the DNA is TGTGCTAGCACGGGACAGGCTACCTACAATGAGCAGTTCTTC.

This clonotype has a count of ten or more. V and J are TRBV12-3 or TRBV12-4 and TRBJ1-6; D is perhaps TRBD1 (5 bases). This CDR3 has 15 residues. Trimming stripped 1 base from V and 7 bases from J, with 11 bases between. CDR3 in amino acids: CASSLVGQGNSPLHF. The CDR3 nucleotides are TGTGCCAGCAGTTTAGTTGGGCAGGGAAATTCACCCCTCCACTTT.

The CDR3 spells CASSPPNRLLSGNTIYF. CDR3 coding DNA: TGTGCCAGCTCACCACCGAATCGACTGCTCTCTGGAAACACCATATATTTT. This chain uses TRBV9 with TRBJ1-3; D uncertain. The CDR3 length is 17 residues. Trimming took off 7 bases at V and 0 bases at J, with 20 bases between the two ends. CDR1 is SGDLS and CDR2 is YYNGEE in the germline V gene.

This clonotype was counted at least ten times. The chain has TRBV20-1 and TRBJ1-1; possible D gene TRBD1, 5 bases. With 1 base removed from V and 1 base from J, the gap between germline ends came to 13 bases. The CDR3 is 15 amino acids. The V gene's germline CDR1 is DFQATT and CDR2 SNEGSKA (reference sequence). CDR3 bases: TGCAGTGCTAGAGTTCCCTGGGGCGGGAACACTGAAGCTTTCTTT. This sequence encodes CSARVPWGGNTEAFF.

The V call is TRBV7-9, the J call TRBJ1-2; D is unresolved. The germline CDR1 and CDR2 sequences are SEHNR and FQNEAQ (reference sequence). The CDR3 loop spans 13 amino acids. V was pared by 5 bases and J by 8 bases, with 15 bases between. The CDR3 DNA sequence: TGTGCCAGCAGCCCCCCCTCGGCGGGGGGCTACACCTTC. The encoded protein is CASSPPSAGGYTF.

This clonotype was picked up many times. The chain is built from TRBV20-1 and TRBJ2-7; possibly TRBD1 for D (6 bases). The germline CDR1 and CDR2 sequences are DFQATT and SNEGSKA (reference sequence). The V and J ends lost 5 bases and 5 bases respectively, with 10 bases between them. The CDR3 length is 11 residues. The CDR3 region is CSASRQDEQYF. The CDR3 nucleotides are TGCAGTGCTTCCCGACAGGACGAGCAGTACTTC.

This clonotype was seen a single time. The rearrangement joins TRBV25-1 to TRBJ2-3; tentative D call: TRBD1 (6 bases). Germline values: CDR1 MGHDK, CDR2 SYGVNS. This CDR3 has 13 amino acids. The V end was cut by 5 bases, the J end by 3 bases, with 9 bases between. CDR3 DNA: TGTGCCAGCAGTAGCCAGGGGACAGATACGCAGTATTTT. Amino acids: CASSSQGTDTQYF.

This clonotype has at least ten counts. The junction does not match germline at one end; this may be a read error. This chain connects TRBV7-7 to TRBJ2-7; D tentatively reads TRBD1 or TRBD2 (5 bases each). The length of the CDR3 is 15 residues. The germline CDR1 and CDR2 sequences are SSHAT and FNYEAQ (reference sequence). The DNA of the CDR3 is TGTGCTAGCAGCTTAGCGCCAGGGTCAACCTACGAGCAGTACTTC. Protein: CASSLAPGSTYEQYF.

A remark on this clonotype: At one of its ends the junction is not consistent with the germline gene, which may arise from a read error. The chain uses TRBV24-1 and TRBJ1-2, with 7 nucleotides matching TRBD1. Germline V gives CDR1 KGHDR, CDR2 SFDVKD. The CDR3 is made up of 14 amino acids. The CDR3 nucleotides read TGTACCACCAGTGATATCGACAGGGTTGGTGGCTGCACCTTC. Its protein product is CTTSDIDRVGGCTF.

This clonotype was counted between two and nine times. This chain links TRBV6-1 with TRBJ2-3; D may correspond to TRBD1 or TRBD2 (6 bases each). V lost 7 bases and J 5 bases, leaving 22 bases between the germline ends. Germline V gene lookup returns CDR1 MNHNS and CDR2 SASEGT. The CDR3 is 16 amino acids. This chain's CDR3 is CASTIVGGTFVDTQYF. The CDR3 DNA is TGTGCCAGCACCATCGTAGGGGGGACCTTTGTAGATACGCAGTATTTT.

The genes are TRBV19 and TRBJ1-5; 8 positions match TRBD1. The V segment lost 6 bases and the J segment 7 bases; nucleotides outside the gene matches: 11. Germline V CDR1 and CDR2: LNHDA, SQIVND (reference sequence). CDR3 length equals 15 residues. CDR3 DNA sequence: TGTGCCAGTAGCACGGGACAGGACGTTGCGCAGCCCCAGCATTTT. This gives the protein CASSTGQDVAQPQHF.

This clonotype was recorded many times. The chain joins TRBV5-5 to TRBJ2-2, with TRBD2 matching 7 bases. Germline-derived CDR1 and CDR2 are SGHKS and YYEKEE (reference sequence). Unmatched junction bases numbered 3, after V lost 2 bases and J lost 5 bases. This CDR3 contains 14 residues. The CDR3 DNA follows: TGTGCCAGCAGCTTCGGAGCGGGAACCGGGGAGCTGTTTTTT. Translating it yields CASSFGAGTGELFF.

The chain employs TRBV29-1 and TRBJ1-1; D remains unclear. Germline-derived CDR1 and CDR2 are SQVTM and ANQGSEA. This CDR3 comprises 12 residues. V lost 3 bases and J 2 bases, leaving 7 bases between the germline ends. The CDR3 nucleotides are TGCAGCGTTGAGGATACAAACACTGAAGCTTTCTTT. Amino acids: CSVEDTNTEAFF.